This T cell receptor beta chain was recorded in a study of blood T cell repertoires in COVID-19. The wider study: PBMCs, B-cell-depleted T cells, or T cells were the source of the cDNA or gDNA that made up the material.

In the original processing: By means of reference gene primer amplification, nucleated cell counts were estimated. The table came from immunoSEQ multiplex PCR; TCRdb's copy has only in-frame clones and leaves some out. V and J calls and clone size come straight from that table; D and trimming were deduced from the DNA. The sample yields some 67,000 clones, approximately 87% seen once. Germline V CDR1 and CDR2: MDHEN, SYDVKM. The CDR3 has 20 amino acids. V lost 5 bases, J lost 7 bases, and 17 bases stayed unmatched. The source material was peripheral blood. This chain joins TRBV28 and TRBJ2-2; 15 bases align to TRBD2. The clonotype was recovered from a man in his fifties or sixties with active COVID-19. The CDR3 region has the DNA TGTGCCAGCAGTCAACTCGGGACTAGCGGGAGGCTGGGGTTTATCGGGGAGCTGTTTTTT. Its protein product is CASSQLGTSGRLGFIGELFF.